Listed here are 20 T cell receptor beta chains from one sample, sequenced in a study of blood T cell repertoires in COVID-19. Profiling relied on immunoSEQ multiplex PCR, and the TCRdb table lists in-frame clones only, not all of them. The table has roughly 220,000 clones, around 84% seen once; the top ten hold around 3%. The sample comprised peripheral blood. The receptors stem from a man aged 50 to 59 who had recovered from COVID-19.

The CDR3: CASSLSTSGDLNTGELFF. In DNA, the CDR3 is TGTGCCAGCAGCTTATCAACTAGCGGGGACCTTAACACCGGGGAGCTGTTTTTT. The rearrangement links TRBV7-6 to TRBJ2-2, with 10 bases fitting TRBD2. The CDR3 loop spans 18 amino acids. The V gene's germline CDR1 is SGHVS and CDR2 FNYEAQ. J lost 2 bases, V lost 2 bases, and 8 bases had no gene match.

This chain links TRBV19 with TRBJ1-6, with a tentative D call TRBD1 (5 bases). CDR3 length: 15 residues. Per the germline V gene, CDR1 is LNHDA and CDR2 is SQIVND (reference sequence). The ends were cut back, 6 bases at V and 2 bases at J, with 11 bases in the middle. The CDR3 protein is CASSDSSTYNSPLHF. CDR3 bases: TGTGCCAGTAGCGACAGTAGCACCTATAATTCACCCCTCCACTTT.

The chain employs TRBV7-2 and TRBJ2-7; 10 bases are shared with TRBD2. The J segment lost 6 bases and the V segment lost 4 bases, leaving 9 bases of the junction unmatched. The V gene's germline CDR1 is SGHTA and CDR2 FQGNSA. This CDR3 contains 15 residues. CDR3 DNA sequence: TGTGCCAGCAGCTCTAGCGGGAGTATCATCTCCGAGCAGTACTTC. Protein sequence: CASSSSGSIISEQYF. The variable domain in full, completed from reference TRBV7-2 and TRBJ2-7, reads GAGVSQSPSNKVTEKGKDVELRCDPISGHTALYWYRQSLGQGLEFLIYFQGNSAPDKSGLPSDRFSAERTGGSVSTLTIQRTQQEDSAVYLCASSSSGSIISEQYFGPGTRLTVT.

The chain has TRBV6-1 and TRBJ2-3, with 7 bases aligning to TRBD1. Germline V gene sequence: CDR1 MNHNS, CDR2 SASEGT. The ends lost 3 bases at V and 1 base at J; junction bases unmatched: 7. The CDR3 has 16 residues. The CDR3 sequence is CASSDRQGAGTDTQYF. CDR3 in DNA: TGTGCCAGCAGTGATAGACAGGGTGCGGGCACAGATACGCAGTATTTT.

This sequence joins TRBV30 and TRBJ2-2; TRBD1 matches 7 bases. The V segment lost 0 bases and the J segment 1 base; nucleotides outside the gene matches: 5. The germline CDR1 and CDR2 sequences are GTSNPN and SVGIG (reference sequence). CDR3 length: 16 residues. CDR3 loop: CAWSVSRTGNTGELFF. In DNA, the CDR3 is TGTGCCTGGAGTGTAAGTCGGACAGGGAACACCGGGGAGCTGTTTTTT.

The chain links TRBV15 to TRBJ2-1; 11 nucleotides align to TRBD2. Germline loops: CDR1 LNHNV, CDR2 YYDKDF (reference sequence). With 2 bases clipped from V and 4 bases from J, the junction kept 1 base outside the gene matches. The length of the CDR3 is 15 residues. In nucleotides, the CDR3 is TGTGCCACCAGCAGATGGACTAGCGGGTACAATGAGCAGTTCTTC. Translating it yields CATSRWTSGYNEQFF. The full variable domain, its missing parts supplied by reference TRBV15 and TRBJ2-1, is DAMVIQNPRYQVTQFGKPVTLSCSQTLNHNVMYWYQQKSSQAPKLLFHYYDKDFNNEADTPDNFQSRRPNTSFCFLDIRSPGLGDTAMYLCATSRWTSGYNEQFFGPGTRLTVL.

The genes are TRBV5-1 and TRBJ2-1; a weak D match, TRBD1 (6 bases). V gave up 8 bases and J gave up 2 bases, with 11 bases separating them. Germline values: CDR1 SGHRS, CDR2 YFSETQ. The CDR3 contains 13 residues. The CDR3 region is CASRTDPYNEQFF. The CDR3 coding sequence is TGCGCCAGTCGGACAGACCCCTACAATGAGCAGTTCTTC.

The genes are TRBV6-5 and TRBJ2-5; TRBD1 matches at 9 bases. CDR1 is MNHEY, CDR2 SVGAGI, per germline. This CDR3 has 15 residues. The ends lost 4 bases at V and 5 bases at J; junction bases unmatched: 8. The chain's CDR3 is CASSSRRTGAETQYF. CDR3 DNA: TGTGCCAGCAGTTCGCGTCGGACAGGGGCGGAGACCCAGTACTTC.

The V gene is TRBV27, the J gene TRBJ2-1; the D gene is possibly TRBD2 (6 bases). The CDR3 extends over 17 amino acids. Germline V CDR1 and CDR2: MNHEY, SMNVEV (reference sequence). Trimming stripped 2 bases from V and 5 bases from J, with 19 bases between. The CDR3 protein is CASSLAPGLSLNNEQFF. The CDR3 nucleotides are TGTGCCAGCAGTTTAGCCCCGGGACTCAGCCTAAACAATGAGCAGTTCTTC.

The chain joins TRBV5-4 to TRBJ2-2; TRBD2 aligns across 12 bases. Germline assignment: CDR1 SGHNT and CDR2 YYREEE (reference sequence). CDR3 size: 17 residues. The ends lost 0 bases at V and 5 bases at J; junction bases unmatched: 5. The CDR3: CASSLVRLAGDTGELFF. The DNA for the CDR3 is TGTGCCAGCAGCTTGGTTCGACTAGCGGGAGATACCGGGGAGCTGTTTTTT.

The V call is TRBV9, the J call TRBJ2-5, with D hard to call. Germline-derived CDR1 and CDR2 are SGDLS and YYNGEE. The CDR3 is 13 residues long. V was clipped by 4 bases and J by 0 bases, with 7 bases between them. The CDR3 coding sequence is TGTGCCAGCAGCCCGAGGTACCAAGAGACCCAGTACTTC. Amino acid sequence: CASSPRYQETQYF.

This chain joins TRBV3-1 (or the pseudogene TRBV3-2) and TRBJ2-7; 9 bases match TRBD1. With 6 bases clipped from V and 7 bases from J, the junction kept 10 bases outside the gene matches. Germline V gene data show CDR1 as LGHDT and CDR2 as YNNKEL (reference sequence). This CDR3 has 14 residues. DNA of the CDR3: TGTGCCAGCAGTCCCGGGACAGGGCCTTGGGAGCAGTACTTC. Its protein is CASSPGTGPWEQYF.

The chain is built from TRBV7-8 and TRBJ1-1; no firm D call. Between the trimmed V and J ends, which lost 2 bases and 5 bases, there was a span of 12 bases. This CDR3 comprises 14 residues. Germline V gene sequence: CDR1 SGHVS, CDR2 FQNEAQ. Written as DNA, the CDR3 is TGTGCCAGCAGCTTAAGGTGGGTGAGGACTGAAGCTTTCTTT. Encoded protein: CASSLRWVRTEAFF.

This chain connects TRBV24-1 to TRBJ2-3, with TRBD2 matching over 8 bases. J was trimmed by 3 bases and V by 5 bases; bases with no gene match: 9. Germline V gene data show CDR1 as KGHDR and CDR2 as SFDVKD. The CDR3 covers 16 residues. The CDR3 sequence is CATSASGSTVTDTQYF. The CDR3 nucleotides are TGTGCCACCAGTGCAAGCGGGAGTACCGTAACAGATACGCAGTATTTT.

CDR3 amino acids: CASSLPGTSGTKQYF. The CDR3 DNA reads TGTGCCAGCAGTTTACCCGGGACTAGCGGGACCAAGCAGTACTTC. The gene calls are TRBV28 and TRBJ2-7, with TRBD2 matching over 13 bases. The CDR3 is 15 residues long. Germline CDR1 and CDR2: MDHEN and SYDVKM. Trimming took 2 bases from V and 8 from J; bases not matched to a gene: 6.

The chain uses TRBV7-9 and TRBJ2-7, with TRBD2 identical over 9 bases. Trimming at V came to 5 bases and at J to 6 bases, leaving 14 bases not matched to a gene. Germline V CDR1 and CDR2: SEHNR, FQNEAQ (reference sequence). The CDR3 consists of 16 residues. In nucleotides, the CDR3 is TGTGCCAGCAGCCCGGGACTAGCAGTTCCACCGGGCGAGCAGTACTTC. This gives the protein CASSPGLAVPPGEQYF.

The rearrangement uses TRBV9 and TRBJ1-5; possible D gene TRBD1, 5 bases. Germline V gives CDR1 SGDLS, CDR2 YYNGEE. Deletions cut 5 bases from V and 9 bases from J, with 21 bases between. The CDR3 runs to 15 residues. CDR3 loop: CASSSGGTASGPQHF. The CDR3 bases are TGTGCCAGCAGTTCTGGAGGGACGGCATCGGGGCCCCAGCATTTT.

The rearrangement joins TRBV27 to TRBJ2-7, with 8 bases fitting TRBD1. The length of the CDR3 is 12 residues. V lost 8 bases and J lost 3; bases outside the gene matches: 3. The germline gives CDR1 MNHEY, CDR2 SMNVEV (reference sequence). CDR3 DNA sequence: TGTGCCAGCCGGACAGGGAGCTACGAGCAGTACTTC. It is translated as CASRTGSYEQYF.

The chain has TRBV7-9 and TRBJ1-4; 9 bases agree with TRBD1. The CDR3 length is 14 residues. With 4 bases clipped from V and 5 bases from J, the junction kept 2 bases outside the gene matches. Germline CDR1 reads SEHNR; CDR2 reads FQNEAQ (reference sequence). CDR3 sequence: CASSSTGGNEKLFF. The CDR3 bases are TGTGCCAGCAGCTCGACAGGGGGGAATGAAAAACTGTTTTTT.

The chain recombines TRBV19 with TRBJ1-1; a weak D match, TRBD1 (5 bases). Germline-derived CDR1 and CDR2 are LNHDA and SQIVND (reference sequence). This CDR3 region has 15 residues. V lost 7 bases to trimming and J lost 4 bases, with 19 bases between them. CDR3 loop: CASTPPGRLVTEAFF. Written as DNA, the CDR3 is TGTGCCAGTACCCCACCAGGGAGGTTGGTCACTGAAGCTTTCTTT.